The present T cell receptor beta chain was sequenced within a study of STAT5B mutations in CD4+ large granular lymphocyte leukemia. This CDR3 has 15 residues. V lost 5 bases, J lost 3 bases, and 16 bases lay in between. CDR1 is SGHAT, CDR2 FQNNGV, per germline. Sequencing used immunoSEQ multiplex PCR; TCRdb keeps in-frame clones, though not all of them. The sample lists 30,000 to 35,000 clones, 81% occurring once. Sequencing used CD4+ T cells from blood buffy coats. This sequence was found in a human donor in good health. This rearrangement joins TRBV11-2 to TRBJ1-2; tentatively, D is TRBD1 (6 bases). CDR3 sequence (DNA): TGTGCCAGCAGCCCTAAGGGGGGGCAGGACTATGGCTACACCTTC. Protein sequence: CASSPKGGQDYGYTF.